A selection of T cell receptor beta chains follows, all from one sample in a study of cytomegalovirus exposure and HLA in healthy donors. The assay was immunoSEQ multiplex PCR, and TCRdb's table has in-frame clones only and misses some. The sample has roughly 62,000 clones, roughly 80% seen once; the top ten hold approximately 3.3%. Sequencing was done on a sample of PBMCs. The receptors here all came from a woman aged 40 to 50 in good health and CMV-seropositive. CDR3s include the opening cysteine and the closing phenylalanine or tryptophan. The order of the fields is D gene, J gene, clone size, V gene, CDR3 protein, CDR3 DNA. A D gene is named only where the DNA matches it firmly. Rows give clone size only sometimes, using once, few, many, or a class for an expanded clone.

TRBD1 | TRBJ2-6 | - | TRBV5-1 | CASSSRPGQGFTGSGANVLTF | TGCGCCAGCAGCTCACGCCCGGGACAGGGGTTTACTGGATCTGGGGCCAACGTCCTGACTTTC
- | TRBJ2-5 | - | TRBV11-2 | CATTHRFGVQETQYF | TGTGCCACCACCCACCGATTCGGGGTTCAAGAGACCCAGTACTTC
- | TRBJ1-1 | - | TRBV2 | CASGTDSYEAFF | TGTGCCAGCGGAACCGACAGCTATGAAGCTTTCTTT
- | TRBJ1-1 | - | TRBV9 | CASSVAAGGTEAFF | TGTGCCAGCAGCGTAGCGGCGGGGGGGACTGAAGCTTTCTTT
- | TRBJ1-4 | few | TRBV4-1 | CASSLRADNEKLFF | TGCGCCAGCAGCCTTAGAGCTGATAATGAAAAACTGTTTTTT
TRBD2 | TRBJ2-6 | - | TRBV2 | CASSQPWRGGTGANVLTF | TGTGCCAGCTCCCAACCCTGGCGGGGGGGCACTGGGGCCAACGTCCTGACTTTC
- | TRBJ1-6 | - | TRBV30 | CAWGKGDYNSPLHF | TGTGCCTGGGGGAAGGGAGACTATAATTCACCCCTCCACTTT
TRBD1 | TRBJ1-3 | - | TRBV5-1 | CASGTGGDGNTIYF | TGCGCCAGCGGGACAGGGGGGGACGGAAACACCATATATTTT
TRBD2 | TRBJ2-1 | - | TRBV6-4 | CATSGEAYNEQFF | TGTGCCACTAGCGGGGAAGCCTACAATGAGCAGTTCTTC
- | TRBJ1-2 | - | TRBV5-1 | CASSQGVNYGYTF | TGCGCCAGCAGCCAAGGGGTAAACTATGGCTACACCTTC
- | TRBJ1-6 | - | TRBV6-1 | CASSPRTRLTPLHF | TGTGCCAGCAGCCCGCGGACTCGCCTTACACCCCTCCACTTT
TRBD1 | TRBJ1-2 | - | TRBV7-9 | CSSSARDRESLDYGYTF | TGTTCCAGCAGCGCCCGGGACAGGGAATCTTTGGACTATGGCTACACCTTC
- | TRBJ2-5 | - | TRBV29-1 | CSVLRGTGRGDQYF | TGCAGCGTCTTGCGAGGAACAGGGCGAGGGGACCAGTACTTC
TRBD2 | TRBJ2-1 | - | TRBV7-2 | CASSLGLPSYNEQFF | TGTGCCAGCAGCCTGGGACTACCTTCCTACAATGAGCAGTTCTTC
TRBD1 | TRBJ1-1 | - | TRBV30 | CAWSRYGTGGTEAFF | TGTGCCTGGAGTCGATACGGGACAGGGGGGACTGAAGCTTTCTTT
- | TRBJ1-4 | - | TRBV29-1 | CSVVQVAGKLFF | TGCAGCGTGGTACAGGTCGCTGGAAAACTGTTTTTT
TRBD1 | TRBJ2-3 | - | TRBV19 | CASRTGVDTQYF | TGTGCCAGTAGGACAGGGGTGGATACGCAGTATTTT
- | TRBJ2-2 | - | TRBV4-1 | CASSQEDRNTGELFF | TGCGCCAGCAGCCAAGAGGACAGAAACACCGGGGAGCTGTTTTTT
- | TRBJ1-1 | - | TRBV4-1 | CASSLPGSLEAFF | TGCGCCAGCAGCCTCCCTGGGAGCCTTGAAGCTTTCTTT
- | TRBJ2-7 | - | TRBV2 | CALQDDYEQYF | TGTGCCCTACAGGATGACTACGAGCAGTACTTC
TRBD1 | TRBJ1-3 | - | TRBV7-9 | CASSSAGTAVDTIYF | TGTGCCAGCAGCTCAGCGGGGACAGCGGTTGACACCATATATTTT
- | TRBJ2-1 | - | TRBV5-8 | CASSSWLSGEQFF | TGTGCCAGCAGCTCCTGGTTGAGCGGTGAGCAGTTCTTC
- | TRBJ1-5 | - | TRBV5-6 | CASSLAGGSNQPQHF | TGTGCCAGCAGCTTGGCTGGGGGGAGCAATCAGCCCCAGCATTTT
- | TRBJ1-2 | - | TRBV6-5 | CASGPGEAAYGYTF | TGTGCCAGCGGGCCAGGGGAAGCCGCCTATGGCTACACCTTC
TRBD1 | TRBJ2-2 | - | TRBV7-9 | CASSQRGLGGELFF | TGTGCCAGCAGCCAGAGGGGGCTTGGCGGGGAGCTGTTTTTT
- | TRBJ2-6 | - | TRBV5-4 | CASSVEGTRSSGANVLTF | TGTGCCAGCAGCGTAGAAGGGACACGAAGCTCTGGGGCCAACGTCCTGACTTTC
- | TRBJ1-5 | - | TRBV19 | CASSRSLGQGNQPQHF | TGTGCCAGTAGTAGAAGTTTGGGACAAGGGAATCAGCCCCAGCATTTT
TRBD1 | TRBJ1-2 | once | TRBV9 | CASSETGFPYGYTF | TGTGCCAGCAGCGAGACAGGGTTTCCCTATGGCTACACCTTC
- | TRBJ1-2 | few | TRBV18 | CASSPGVFDGYTF | TGTGCCAGCTCACCGGGCGTATTCGATGGCTACACCTTC
- | TRBJ2-5 | - | TRBV30 | CAWSVREGETQYF | TGTGCCTGGAGTGTACGGGAAGGGGAGACCCAGTACTTC
TRBD1 | TRBJ1-1 | - | TRBV7-9 | CASSQDWDREYMNTEAFF | TGTGCCAGCAGCCAGGACTGGGACAGAGAATACATGAACACTGAAGCTTTCTTT
TRBD1 | TRBJ2-7 | - | TRBV7-9 | CASSYPPGQGKDEQYF | TGTGCCAGCAGCTATCCGCCGGGACAGGGGAAAGACGAGCAGTACTTC
TRBD1 | TRBJ2-5 | few | TRBV18 | CASSPLEGGPETQYF | TGTGCCAGCTCGCCGTTGGAAGGGGGCCCAGAGACCCAGTACTTC
- | TRBJ1-1 | once | TRBV23-1 | CASSRNRDDRAFF | TGCGCCAGCAGTCGAAACAGGGATGATCGAGCTTTCTTT
- | TRBJ2-2 | - | TRBV11-2 | CASSPLARSGELFF | TGTGCCAGCAGCCCCCTTGCTAGATCCGGGGAGCTGTTTTTT
TRBD1 | TRBJ1-3 | - | TRBV7-9 | CASSPRTGENTIYF | TGTGCCAGCAGCCCTAGGACAGGGGAGAACACCATATATTTT